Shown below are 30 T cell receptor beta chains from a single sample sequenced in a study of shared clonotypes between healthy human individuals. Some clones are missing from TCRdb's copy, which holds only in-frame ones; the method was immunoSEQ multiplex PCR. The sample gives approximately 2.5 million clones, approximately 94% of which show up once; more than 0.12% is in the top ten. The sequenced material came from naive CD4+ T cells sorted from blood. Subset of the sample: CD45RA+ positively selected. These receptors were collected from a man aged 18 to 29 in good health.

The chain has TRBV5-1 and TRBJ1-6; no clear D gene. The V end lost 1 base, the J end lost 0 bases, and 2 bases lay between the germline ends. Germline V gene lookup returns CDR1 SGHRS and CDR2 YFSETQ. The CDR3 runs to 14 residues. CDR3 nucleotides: TGCGCCAGCAGCTTGTTCTCCTATAATTCACCCCTCCACTTT. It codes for CASSLFSYNSPLHF.

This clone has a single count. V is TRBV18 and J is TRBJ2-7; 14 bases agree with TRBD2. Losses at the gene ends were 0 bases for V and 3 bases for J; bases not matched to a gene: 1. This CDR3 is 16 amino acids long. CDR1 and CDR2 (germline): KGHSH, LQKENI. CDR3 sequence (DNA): TGTGCCAGCTCACCACCGGGACTAGCGGGAGTCTACGAGCAGTACTTC. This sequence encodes CASSPPGLAGVYEQYF.

The CDR3, as DNA: TGTGCCAACCGACAGGGGGCCCTGAGCGGCGTCCTGACTTTC. It specifies CANRQGALSGVLTF. This chain joins TRBV2 and TRBJ2-6, with 10 bases lining up with TRBD1. CDR3 length equals 14 residues. The trim removed 10 bases at V and 12 bases at J, leaving 12 bases unmatched. In germline, CDR1 is SNHLY, CDR2 FYNNEI.

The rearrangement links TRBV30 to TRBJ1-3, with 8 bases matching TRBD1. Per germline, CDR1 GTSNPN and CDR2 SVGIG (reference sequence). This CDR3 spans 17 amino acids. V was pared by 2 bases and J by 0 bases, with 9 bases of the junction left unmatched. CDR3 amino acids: CAWSRQRTGNSGNTIYF. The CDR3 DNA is TGTGCCTGGAGTAGACAAAGGACAGGGAACTCTGGAAACACCATATATTTT.

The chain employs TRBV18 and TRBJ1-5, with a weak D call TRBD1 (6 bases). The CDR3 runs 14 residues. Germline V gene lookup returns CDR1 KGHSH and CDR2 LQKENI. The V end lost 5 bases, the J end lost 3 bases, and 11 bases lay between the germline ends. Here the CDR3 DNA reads TGTGCCAGCTCAGCCGGACAGTACAATCAGCCCCAGCATTTT. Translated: CASSAGQYNQPQHF.

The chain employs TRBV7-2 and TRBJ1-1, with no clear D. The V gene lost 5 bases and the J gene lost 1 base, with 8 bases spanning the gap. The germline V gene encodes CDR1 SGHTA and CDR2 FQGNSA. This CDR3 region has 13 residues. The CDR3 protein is CASSAGRNTEAFF. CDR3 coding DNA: TGTGCCAGCAGCGCAGGACGGAACACTGAAGCTTTCTTT.

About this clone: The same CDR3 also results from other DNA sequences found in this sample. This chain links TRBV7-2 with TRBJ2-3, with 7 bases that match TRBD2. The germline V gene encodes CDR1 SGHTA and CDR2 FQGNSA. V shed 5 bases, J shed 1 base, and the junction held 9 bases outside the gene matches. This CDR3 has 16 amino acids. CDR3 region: CASSLGSAGGTDTQYF. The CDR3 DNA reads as TGTGCCAGCAGCCTAGGCAGCGCGGGGGGCACAGATACGCAGTATTTT.

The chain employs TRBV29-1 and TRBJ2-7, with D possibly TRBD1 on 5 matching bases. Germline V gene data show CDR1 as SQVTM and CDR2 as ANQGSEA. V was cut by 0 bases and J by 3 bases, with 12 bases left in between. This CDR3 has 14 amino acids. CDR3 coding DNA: TGCAGCGTTGAAGACCCCCAGGGAAGCTACGAGCAGTACTTC. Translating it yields CSVEDPQGSYEQYF.

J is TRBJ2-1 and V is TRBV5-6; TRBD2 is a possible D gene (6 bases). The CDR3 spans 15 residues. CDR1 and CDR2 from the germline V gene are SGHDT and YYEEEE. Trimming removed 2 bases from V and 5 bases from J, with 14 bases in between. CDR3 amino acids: CASSFKKGGDNEQFF. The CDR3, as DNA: TGTGCCAGCAGCTTCAAGAAAGGCGGGGACAATGAGCAGTTCTTC.

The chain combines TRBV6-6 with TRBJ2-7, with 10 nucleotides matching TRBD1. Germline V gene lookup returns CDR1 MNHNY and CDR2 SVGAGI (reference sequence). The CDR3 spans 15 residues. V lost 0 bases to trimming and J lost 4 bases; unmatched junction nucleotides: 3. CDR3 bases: TGTGCCAGCAGTTACTCCGGGACAGGGGAGTACGAGCAGTACTTC. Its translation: CASSYSGTGEYEQYF.

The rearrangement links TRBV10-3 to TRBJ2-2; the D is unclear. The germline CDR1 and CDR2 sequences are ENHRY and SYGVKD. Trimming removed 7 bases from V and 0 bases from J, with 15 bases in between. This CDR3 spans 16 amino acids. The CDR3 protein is CAITQNPGPNTGELFF. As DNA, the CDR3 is TGTGCCATCACCCAGAATCCAGGACCGAACACCGGGGAGCTGTTTTTT.

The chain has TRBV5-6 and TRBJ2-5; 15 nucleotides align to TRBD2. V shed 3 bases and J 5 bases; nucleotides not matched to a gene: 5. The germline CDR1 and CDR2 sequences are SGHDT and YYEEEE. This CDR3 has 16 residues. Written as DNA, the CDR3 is TGTGCCAGCAGCTGGGGACTAGCGGGGGGATTCGAGACCCAGTACTTC. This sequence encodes CASSWGLAGGFETQYF.

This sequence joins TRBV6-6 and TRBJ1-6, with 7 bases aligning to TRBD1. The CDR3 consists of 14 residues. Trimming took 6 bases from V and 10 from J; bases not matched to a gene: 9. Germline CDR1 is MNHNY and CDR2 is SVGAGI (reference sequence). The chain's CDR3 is CASSVTGEGSPLHF. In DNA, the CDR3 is TGTGCCAGCAGCGTTACAGGGGAGGGATCACCCCTCCACTTT.

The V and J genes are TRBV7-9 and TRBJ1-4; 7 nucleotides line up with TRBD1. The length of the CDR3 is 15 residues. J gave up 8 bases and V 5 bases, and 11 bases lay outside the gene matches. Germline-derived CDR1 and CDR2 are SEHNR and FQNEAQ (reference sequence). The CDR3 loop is CASSTEGQRREKLFF. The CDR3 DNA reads TGTGCCAGCAGCACAGAGGGACAGAGGAGGGAAAAACTGTTTTTT.

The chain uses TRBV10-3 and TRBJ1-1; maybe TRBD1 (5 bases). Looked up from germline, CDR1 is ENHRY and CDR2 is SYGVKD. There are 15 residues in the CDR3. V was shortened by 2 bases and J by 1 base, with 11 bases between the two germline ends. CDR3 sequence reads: CAISELTAPNTEAFF. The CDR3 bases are TGTGCCATCAGTGAGCTGACAGCACCGAACACTGAAGCTTTCTTT.

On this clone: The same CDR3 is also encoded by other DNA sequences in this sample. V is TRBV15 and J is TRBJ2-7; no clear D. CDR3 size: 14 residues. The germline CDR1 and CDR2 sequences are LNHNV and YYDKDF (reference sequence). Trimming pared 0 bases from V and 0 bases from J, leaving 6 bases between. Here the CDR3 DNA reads TGTGCCACCAGCAGAGATCGCCTCTCCTACGAGCAGTACTTC. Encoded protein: CATSRDRLSYEQYF.

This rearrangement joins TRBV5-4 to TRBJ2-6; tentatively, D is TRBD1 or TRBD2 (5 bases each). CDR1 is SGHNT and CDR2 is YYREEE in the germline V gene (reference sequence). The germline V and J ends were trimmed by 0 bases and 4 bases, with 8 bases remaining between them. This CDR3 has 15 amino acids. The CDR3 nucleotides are TGTGCCAGCAGCTTGGGGGGGTACGGGGCCAACGTCCTGACTTTC. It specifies CASSLGGYGANVLTF.

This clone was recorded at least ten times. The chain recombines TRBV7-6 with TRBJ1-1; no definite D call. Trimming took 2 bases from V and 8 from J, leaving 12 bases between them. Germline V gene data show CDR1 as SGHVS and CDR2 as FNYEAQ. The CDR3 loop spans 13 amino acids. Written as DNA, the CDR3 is TGTGCCAGCAGCTTACCCGGACTGCAAGAAGCTTTCTTT. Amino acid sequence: CASSLPGLQEAFF.

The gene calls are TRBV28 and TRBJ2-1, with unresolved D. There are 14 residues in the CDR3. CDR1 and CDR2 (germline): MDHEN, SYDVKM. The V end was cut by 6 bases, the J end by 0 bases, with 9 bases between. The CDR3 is CASSEDGSYNEQFF. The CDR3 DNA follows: TGTGCCAGCAGCGAGGACGGCTCCTACAATGAGCAGTTCTTC.

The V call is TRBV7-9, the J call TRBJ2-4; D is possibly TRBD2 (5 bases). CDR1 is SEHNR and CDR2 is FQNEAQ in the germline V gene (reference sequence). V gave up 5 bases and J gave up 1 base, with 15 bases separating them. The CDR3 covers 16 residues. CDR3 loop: CASSLYEGLAKNIQYF. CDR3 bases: TGTGCCAGCAGCCTGTATGAGGGCTTGGCCAAAAACATTCAGTACTTC.

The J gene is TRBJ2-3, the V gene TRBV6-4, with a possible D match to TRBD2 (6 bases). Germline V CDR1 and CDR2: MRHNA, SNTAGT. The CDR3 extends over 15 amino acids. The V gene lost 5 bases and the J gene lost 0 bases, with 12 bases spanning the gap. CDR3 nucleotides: TGTGCCAGCAGTCTTCAGGGAGGCAGCACAGATACGCAGTATTTT. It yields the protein CASSLQGGSTDTQYF.

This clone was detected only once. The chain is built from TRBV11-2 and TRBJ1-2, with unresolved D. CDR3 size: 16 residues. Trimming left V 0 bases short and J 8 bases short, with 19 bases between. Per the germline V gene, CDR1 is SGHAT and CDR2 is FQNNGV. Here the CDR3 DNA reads TGTGCCAGCAGCTTAGACCTGATAAACTATGGCTACGGCTACACCTTC. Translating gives CASSLDLINYGYGYTF.

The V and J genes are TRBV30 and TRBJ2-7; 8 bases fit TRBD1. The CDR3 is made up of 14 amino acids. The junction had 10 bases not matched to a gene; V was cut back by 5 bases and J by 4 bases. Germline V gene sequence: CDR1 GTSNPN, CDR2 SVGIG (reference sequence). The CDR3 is CAWSPGTGFYEQYF. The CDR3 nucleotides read TGTGCCTGGTCCCCCGGGACAGGCTTTTACGAGCAGTACTTC.

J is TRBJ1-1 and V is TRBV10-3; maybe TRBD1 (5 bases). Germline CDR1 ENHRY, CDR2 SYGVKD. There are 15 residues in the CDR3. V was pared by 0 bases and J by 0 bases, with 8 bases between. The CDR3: CAISESDTLNTEAFF. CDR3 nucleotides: TGTGCCATCAGTGAGTCGGACACCTTGAACACTGAAGCTTTCTTT.

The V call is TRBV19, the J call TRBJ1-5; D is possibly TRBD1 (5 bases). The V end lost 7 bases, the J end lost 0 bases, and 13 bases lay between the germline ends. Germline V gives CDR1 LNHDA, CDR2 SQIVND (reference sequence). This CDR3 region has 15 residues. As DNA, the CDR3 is TGTGCCAGTACCCCGGGGGGATATAGCAATCAGCCCCAGCATTTT. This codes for CASTPGGYSNQPQHF.

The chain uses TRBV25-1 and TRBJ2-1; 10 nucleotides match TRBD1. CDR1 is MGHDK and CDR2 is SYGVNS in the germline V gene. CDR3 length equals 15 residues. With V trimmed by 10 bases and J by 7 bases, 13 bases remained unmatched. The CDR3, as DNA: TGTGCCACCGTAGAGGCCGGGACAGGGGTTAATGAGCAGTTCTTC. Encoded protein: CATVEAGTGVNEQFF.

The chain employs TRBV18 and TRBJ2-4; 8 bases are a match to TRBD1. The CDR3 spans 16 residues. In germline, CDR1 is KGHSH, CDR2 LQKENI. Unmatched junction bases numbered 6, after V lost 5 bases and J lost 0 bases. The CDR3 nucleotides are TGTGCCAGCTCATCAGGACAGGGAGTAGCCAAAAACATTCAGTACTTC. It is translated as CASSSGQGVAKNIQYF.

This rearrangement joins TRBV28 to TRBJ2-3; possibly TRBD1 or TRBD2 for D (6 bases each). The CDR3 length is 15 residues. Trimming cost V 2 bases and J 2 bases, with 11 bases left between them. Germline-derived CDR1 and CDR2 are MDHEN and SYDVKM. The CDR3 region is CASSLSPGATDTQYF. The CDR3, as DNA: TGTGCCAGCAGTTTAAGCCCGGGGGCCACAGATACGCAGTATTTT.

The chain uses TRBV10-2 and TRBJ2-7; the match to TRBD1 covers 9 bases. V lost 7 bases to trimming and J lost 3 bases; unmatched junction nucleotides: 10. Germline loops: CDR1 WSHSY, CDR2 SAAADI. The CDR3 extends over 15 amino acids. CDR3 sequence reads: CASIGQGRGVYEQYF. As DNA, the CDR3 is TGCGCCAGCATTGGACAGGGGCGTGGGGTCTACGAGCAGTACTTC.

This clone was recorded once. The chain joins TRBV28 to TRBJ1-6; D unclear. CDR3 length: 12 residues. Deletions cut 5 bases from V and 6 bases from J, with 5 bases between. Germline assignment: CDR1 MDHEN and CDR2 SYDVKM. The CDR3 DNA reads TGTGCCAGCAGTACTCTTAATTCACCCCTCCACTTT. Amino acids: CASSTLNSPLHF.